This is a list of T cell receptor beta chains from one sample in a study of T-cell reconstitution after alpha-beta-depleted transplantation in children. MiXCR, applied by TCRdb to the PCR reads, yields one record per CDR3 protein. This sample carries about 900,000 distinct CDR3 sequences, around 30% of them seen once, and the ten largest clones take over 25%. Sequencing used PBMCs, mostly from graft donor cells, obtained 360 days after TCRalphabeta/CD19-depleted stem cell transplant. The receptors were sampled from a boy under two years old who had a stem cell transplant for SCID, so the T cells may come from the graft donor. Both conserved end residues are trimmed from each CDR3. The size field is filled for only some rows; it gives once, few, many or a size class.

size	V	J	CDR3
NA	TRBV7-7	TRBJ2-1	ASSPRDSPLLEQF
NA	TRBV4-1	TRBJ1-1	ASSNPGRGF
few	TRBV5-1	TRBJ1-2	ASSNPPDSPKNYGYT
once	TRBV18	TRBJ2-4	ASSLLPGVAKNIQY
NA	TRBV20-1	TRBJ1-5	SASRGTQGASQPQH
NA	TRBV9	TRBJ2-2	ASSAGLLNTGELF
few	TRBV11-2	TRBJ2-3	ASSLTTALGYVTDTQY
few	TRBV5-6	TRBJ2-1	ASSLWGGSSYNEQF
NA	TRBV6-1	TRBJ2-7	ASSPRQGRSEQY
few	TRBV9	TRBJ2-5	ASSEGTQDSQGYQETQY
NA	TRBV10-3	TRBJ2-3	AIGRARALLSSTDTQY
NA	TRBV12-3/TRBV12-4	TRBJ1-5	ASTRTGEGQPQH
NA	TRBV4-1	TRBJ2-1	ASSQLFNEQF
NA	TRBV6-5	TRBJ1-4	ASSPYRETNEKLF
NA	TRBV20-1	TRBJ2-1	RVTEQF
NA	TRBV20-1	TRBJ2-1	SASVDSNEQF
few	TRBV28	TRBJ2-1	ASSSGTGGWDEQF
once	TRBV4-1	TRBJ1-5	ASSTGRGFNQPQH
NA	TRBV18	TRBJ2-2	ASSRLQGKRTGELF
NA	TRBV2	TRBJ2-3	ASSGRRLGTDTQY
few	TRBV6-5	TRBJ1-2	ASSYSEGVYGYT
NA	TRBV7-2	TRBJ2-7	ASSESGTGTYEQY
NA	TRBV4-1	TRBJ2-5	ASSQALTGGQETQY
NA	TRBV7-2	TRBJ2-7	ASSYLGDRGYYEQY
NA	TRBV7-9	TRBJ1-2	ASRTSQGSPNYGYT
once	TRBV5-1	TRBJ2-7	ASSTRDRGSEQY
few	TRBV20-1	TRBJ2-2	SARGHRPSDTGELF
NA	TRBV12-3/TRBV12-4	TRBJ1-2	ASSWGASYGYT
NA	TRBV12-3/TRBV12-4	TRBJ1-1	ASSGVELTEAF
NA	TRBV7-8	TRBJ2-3	ASRLAGTPSTDTQY
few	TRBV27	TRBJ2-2	ASSPFEGGELF
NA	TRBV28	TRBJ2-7	ASIQRQGAYEQY
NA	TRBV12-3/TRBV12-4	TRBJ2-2	ASSFLTGTGGKGGELF
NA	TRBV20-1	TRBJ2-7	SASSGPPTSEQY
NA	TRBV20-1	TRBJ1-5	SANQYSNQPQH
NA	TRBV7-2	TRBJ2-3	ASSPRGAGLLSDTQY
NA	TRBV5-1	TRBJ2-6	ASSLLKGISGANVLT
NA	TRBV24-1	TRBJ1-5	ATSDREDQPQH
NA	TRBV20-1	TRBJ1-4	SAGTLNEKLF